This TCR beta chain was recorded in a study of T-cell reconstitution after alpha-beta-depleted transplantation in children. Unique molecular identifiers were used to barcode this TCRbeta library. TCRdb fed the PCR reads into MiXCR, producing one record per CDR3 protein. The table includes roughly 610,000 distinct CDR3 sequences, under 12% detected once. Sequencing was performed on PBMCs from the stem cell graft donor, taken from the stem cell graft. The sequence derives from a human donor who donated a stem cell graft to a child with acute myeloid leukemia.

The DNA for the CDR3 is TGTGCCAGCTCACCACAAATGGGTAGCGGTACGAGCTCCTACAATGAGCAGTTCTTC. Its translation is CASSPQMGSGTSSYNEQFF. J is TRBJ2-1 and V is TRBV18; D is perhaps TRBD2 (6 bases). Germline assignment: CDR1 KGHSH and CDR2 LQKENI. Trimming took 1 base from V and 0 from J, leaving 19 bases between them. The CDR3 length is 19 residues.